One sample yielded the 18 T cell receptor beta chains listed below, sequenced in a study of regulatory T cells in long-lasting Graves disease. iRepertoire HTBI primers and Arm-PCR of CDR3 regions built TCR beta libraries. TCRdb used MiXCR to reprocess the multiplex PCR reads, holding one entry per CDR3 protein. The table records about 470,000 distinct CDR3 sequences, 20% to 25% of them present only once. Time point: persistent/refractory GD, antithyroid drugs over 5 years with positive TRAb. The TCR library was prepared using RNA isolated from PBMCs. The sequences come from peripheral blood mononuclear cells (PBMCs), collected when the disease was refractory, from a patient treated with antithyroid drugs. These receptor sequences come from a female donor with Graves disease.

The V call is TRBV12-3 or TRBV12-4, the J call TRBJ2-1; D uncertain. The CDR3 loop spans 12 amino acids. Trimming shortened V by 0 bases and J by 7 bases, and 4 bases separated the two germline ends. Here the CDR3 reads CASSLARNEQFF. CDR3 nucleotide sequence: TGTGCCAGCAGTTTAGCGAGGAATGAGCAGTTCTTC.

The rearrangement uses TRBV20-1 and TRBJ2-2; 8 nucleotides line up with TRBD1. This CDR3 is built from 16 residues. Per the germline V gene, CDR1 is DFQATT and CDR2 is SNEGSKA (reference sequence). With V trimmed by 0 bases and J by 2 bases, 5 bases remained unmatched. CDR3 in amino acids: CSARDPGQGNTGELFF. The CDR3 region has the DNA TGCAGTGCTAGAGATCCCGGACAGGGAAACACCGGGGAGCTGTTTTTT.

This clonotype has a handful of counts. The chain recombines TRBV27 with TRBJ2-7, with D perhaps TRBD2 (6 bases). The ends were cut back, 2 bases at V and 2 bases at J, with 10 bases in the middle. Per germline, CDR1 MNHEY and CDR2 SMNVEV (reference sequence). This CDR3 has 14 amino acids. The CDR3 sequence is CASSLGGAAYEQYF. CDR3 nucleotide sequence: TGTGCCAGCAGTTTAGGCGGGGCCGCCTACGAGCAGTACTTC.

V usage is TRBV29-1 and J usage is TRBJ1-2; a possible D gene is TRBD1 (5 bases). V gave up 3 bases and J gave up 0 bases, with 23 bases separating them. The V gene's germline CDR1 is SQVTM and CDR2 ANQGSEA. There are 18 residues in the CDR3. CDR3 in DNA: TGCAGCGTTGAGGGGCGGGAGGCAGGTCCTACTACTAACTATGGCTACACCTTC. Protein product: CSVEGREAGPTTNYGYTF.

The chain carries TRBV7-2 and TRBJ1-1, with 7 bases lining up with TRBD1. Losses at the gene ends were 4 bases for V and 4 bases for J; bases not matched to a gene: 6. The length of the CDR3 is 14 residues. In germline, CDR1 is SGHTA, CDR2 FQGNSA. The CDR3 DNA reads as TGTGCCAGCAGCTCGACAGGGAAGATCACTGAAGCTTTCTTT. The encoded protein is CASSSTGKITEAFF.

This chain links TRBV6-1 with TRBJ1-4, with 7 bases identical to TRBD1. Germline V gene lookup returns CDR1 MNHNS and CDR2 SASEGT. J was trimmed by 3 bases and V by 6 bases; bases with no gene match: 7. The CDR3 contains 15 residues. The CDR3 DNA sequence: TGTGCCAGCAGCTCCGACAGGGTCTCTAATGAAAAACTGTTTTTT. It yields the protein CASSSDRVSNEKLFF.

This rearrangement joins TRBV4-1 to TRBJ1-1; D unresolved. This CDR3 spans 13 amino acids. CDR1 MGHRA and CDR2 YSYEKL come from the germline V gene. Between the trimmed V and J ends, which lost 2 bases and 6 bases, there was a span of 10 bases. CDR3 DNA: TGCGCCAGCAGCCAAACTATTTGGGCTGAAGCTTTCTTT. Protein sequence: CASSQTIWAEAFF.

CDR3: CSARGGQGNRETQYF. The CDR3 region has the DNA TGCAGTGCTAGAGGGGGACAGGGGAACCGAGAGACCCAGTACTTC. The chain links TRBV20-1 to TRBJ2-5, with 10 bases matching TRBD1. This CDR3 contains 15 residues. CDR1 and CDR2 (germline): DFQATT, SNEGSKA (reference sequence). The ends lost 1 base at V and 4 bases at J; junction bases unmatched: 6.

This clonotype has at least ten counts. V gene TRBV7-2 combines with J gene TRBJ2-4; no firm D call. The CDR3 covers 14 residues. Germline values: CDR1 SGHTA, CDR2 FQGNSA. V lost 1 base and J 11 bases, leaving 15 bases between the germline ends. The CDR3 loop reads CASSLGHPLKLQYF. CDR3 coding DNA: TGTGCCAGCAGCTTAGGGCACCCCCTAAAGCTTCAGTACTTC.

The V call is TRBV20-1, the J call TRBJ2-5; tentative D call: TRBD2 (5 bases). CDR1 is DFQATT, CDR2 SNEGSKA, per germline (reference sequence). V was shortened by 6 bases and J by 14 bases, with 16 bases between the two germline ends. The CDR3 runs 10 residues. Written as DNA, the CDR3 is TGCAGTGCGACGGAGGCCGTACCTTACTTC. Protein sequence: CSATEAVPYF.

The chain uses TRBV30 and TRBJ1-5; D perhaps matches TRBD1 (5 bases). Germline assignment: CDR1 GTSNPN and CDR2 SVGIG (reference sequence). V lost 2 bases and J lost 5, with 10 bases in between. The CDR3 has 13 amino acids. Here the CDR3 DNA reads TGTGCCTGGAGTAGGGGAAGGGATCAGCCCCAGCATTTT. This sequence encodes CAWSRGRDQPQHF. The whole variable domain, filled in from reference TRBV30 and TRBJ1-5, reads SQTIHQWPATLVQPVGSPLSLECTVEGTSNPNLYWYRQAAGRGLQLLFYSVGIGQISSEVPQNLSASRPQDRQFILSSKKLLLSDSGFYLCAWSRGRDQPQHFGDGTRLSIL.

Concerning this clonotype: The junction and the germline gene differ at one end; a read error may be behind it. The rearrangement uses TRBV19 and TRBJ2-5; 8 bases fit TRBD2. CDR3 size: 14 residues. The V gene's germline CDR1 is LNHDA and CDR2 SQIVND (reference sequence). CDR3 in amino acids: CSSTNGGAGETQYF. CDR3 DNA: TGTTCCAGTACGAACGGGGGGGCCGGGGAGACCCAGTACTTC.

The V and J genes are TRBV24-1 and TRBJ2-2; D gene uncertain. The CDR3 is 16 amino acids. Germline CDR1 reads KGHDR; CDR2 reads SFDVKD. Trimming took off 4 bases at V and 2 bases at J, with 13 bases between the two ends. CDR3 sequence: CATSDRPFLNTGELFF. The CDR3 DNA follows: TGTGCCACCAGTGACCGACCATTCTTAAACACCGGGGAGCTGTTTTTT.

This clonotype was seen only a few times. The gene calls are TRBV7-9 and TRBJ1-4; D unresolved. The CDR3 is 12 residues long. Trimming shortened V by 1 base and J by 16 bases, and 13 bases separated the two germline ends. Per germline, CDR1 SEHNR and CDR2 FQNEAQ (reference sequence). This chain's CDR3 is CASSLESESPFF. In nucleotides, the CDR3 is TGTGCCAGCAGCTTAGAGTCTGAGAGCCCGTTTTTT.

This clonotype was picked up a small number of times. The chain uses TRBV4-1 and TRBJ1-2; 10 bases agree with TRBD1. Per the germline V gene, CDR1 is MGHRA and CDR2 is YSYEKL. Losses at the gene ends were 3 bases for V and 4 bases for J; bases not matched to a gene: 5. This CDR3 spans 15 amino acids. CDR3: CASSQGTGASYGYTF. The CDR3 DNA follows: TGCGCCAGCAGCCAGGGGACAGGGGCAAGCTATGGCTACACCTTC.

The chain carries TRBV20-1 and TRBJ1-1; the D is unclear. The CDR3 runs to 12 residues. V was clipped by 6 bases and J by 7 bases, with 15 bases between them. In germline, CDR1 is DFQATT, CDR2 SNEGSKA (reference sequence). The CDR3 nucleotides read TGCAGTGCCAGTTCAGCCGACCATGAAGCTTTCTTT. Its protein product is CSASSADHEAFF.

This clonotype has a count of ten or more. This chain connects TRBV28 to TRBJ1-5, with 8 bases fitting TRBD1. Germline V gives CDR1 MDHEN, CDR2 SYDVKM. The CDR3 loop spans 17 amino acids. J gave up 2 bases and V 5 bases, and 11 bases lay outside the gene matches. Written as DNA, the CDR3 is TGTGCCAGCAGTGTACCCTCTCAGGGGGCGCGCAATCAGCCCCAGCATTTT. Protein product: CASSVPSQGARNQPQHF.

This clonotype came up many times. This chain connects TRBV20-1 to TRBJ1-2, with D tentatively TRBD1 (5 bases). Per germline, CDR1 DFQATT and CDR2 SNEGSKA (reference sequence). The V end was cut by 5 bases, the J end by 5 bases, with 6 bases between. This CDR3 is 10 amino acids long. The CDR3 loop is CSAPGYGYTF. The CDR3 region has the DNA TGCAGTGCTCCAGGGTATGGCTACACCTTC.